What follows are 25 T cell receptor beta chains derived from one specimen sequenced in a study of T-cell memory formation after mild COVID-19. TCRdb itself ran the 5' RACE reads through MiXCR, one entry per CDR3 protein. Here the sample spans about 420,000 distinct CDR3 sequences, 20% to 30% being singletons. Specimen: PBMCs or a T cell subset sorted from them (not recorded which). The receptors were sampled from an adult woman who had mild COVID-19 (a few samples of this study predate the infection). Cell type and time point are not known.

V usage is TRBV5-1 and J usage is TRBJ1-4; D unresolved. The CDR3 contains 14 residues. Germline CDR1 SGHRS, CDR2 YFSETQ. V lost 3 bases and J 4 bases, leaving 10 bases between the germline ends. The CDR3 DNA follows: TGCGCCAGCAGCTCCCCTAACGGTAATGAAAAACTGTTTTTT. Its translation is CASSSPNGNEKLFF.

Note on this clonotype: A junction end diverges from the germline sequence, so it may reflect a read error. The chain carries TRBV5-4 and TRBJ1-2; TRBD1 agrees at 7 bases. CDR3 length: 13 amino acids. The germline CDR1 and CDR2 sequences are SGHNT and YYREEE (reference sequence). DNA for the CDR3: TGTGCCAGCAGTTGGGGACAGCGTATAGGTTGGGCCTTC. This sequence encodes CASSWGQRIGWAF.

The CDR3 loop is CSVLAGGNTDTQYF. In nucleotides, the CDR3 is TGCAGCGTGCTAGCGGGGGGGAATACAGATACGCAGTATTTT. The rearrangement links TRBV29-1 to TRBJ2-3; 12 bases are a match to TRBD2. The trim removed 6 bases at V and 3 bases at J, leaving 4 bases unmatched. This CDR3 has 14 residues. The germline V gene encodes CDR1 SQVTM and CDR2 ANQGSEA.

J is TRBJ2-7 and V is TRBV5-4, with D uncertain. This CDR3 is built from 14 residues. V dropped 4 bases and J dropped 2 bases, with 13 bases sitting between them. Looked up from germline, CDR1 is SGHNT and CDR2 is YYREEE (reference sequence). CDR3 sequence reads: CASSPRLATYEQYF. The CDR3 DNA is TGTGCCAGCAGCCCGAGACTTGCAACCTACGAGCAGTACTTC.

The chain combines TRBV5-4 with TRBJ2-1; 12 bases agree with TRBD1. CDR1 SGHNT and CDR2 YYREEE come from the germline V gene (reference sequence). V gave up 4 bases and J gave up 8 bases; unmatched junction bases: 7. The CDR3 contains 15 residues. The CDR3 sequence is CASSLPGQGAHEQFF. As DNA, the CDR3 is TGTGCCAGCAGCCTGCCGGGACAGGGGGCCCATGAGCAGTTCTTC.

This clonotype was counted a few times. V usage is TRBV5-1 and J usage is TRBJ2-5; the match to TRBD2 covers 7 bases. CDR3 length equals 15 residues. The trim removed 4 bases at V and 4 bases at J, leaving 10 bases unmatched. Germline V lookup: CDR1 SGHRS, CDR2 YFSETQ. Here the CDR3 DNA reads TGCGCCAGCAGCCTCCCATTTTCTAGCGGAGAGACCCAGTACTTC. Translating it yields CASSLPFSSGETQYF.

This clonotype was seen many times. The chain joins TRBV18 to TRBJ1-2; 8 bases fit TRBD1. V lost 8 bases to trimming and J lost 1 base; unmatched junction nucleotides: 3. Germline V gene sequence: CDR1 KGHSH, CDR2 LQKENI. This CDR3 spans 13 amino acids. The chain's CDR3 is CASDRGLNYGYTF. The DNA of the CDR3 is TGTGCCAGCGACAGGGGTCTTAACTATGGCTACACCTTC.

Many counts were recorded for this clonotype. The rearrangement links TRBV4-1 to TRBJ2-1; 10 bases match TRBD1. Trimming at V came to 5 bases and at J to 5 bases, leaving 6 bases not matched to a gene. This CDR3 is 15 amino acids long. The germline gives CDR1 MGHRA, CDR2 YSYEKL. The CDR3 coding sequence is TGCGCCAGCAGCTCGCCCGGGACAGGGGACAATGAGCAGTTCTTC. The encoded protein is CASSSPGTGDNEQFF.

The genes are TRBV29-1 and TRBJ1-2; D remains unclear. Trimming left V 3 bases short and J 7 bases short, with 6 bases between. Looked up from germline, CDR1 is SQVTM and CDR2 is ANQGSEA. This CDR3 is built from 10 residues. In DNA form, the CDR3 reads TGCAGCGTTGACTCAACTGGCTACACCTTC. Its protein product is CSVDSTGYTF.

This clonotype was detected only once. The chain recombines TRBV5-4 with TRBJ2-1; 8 bases line up with TRBD1. The CDR3 spans 18 residues. Unmatched junction bases numbered 19, after V lost 4 bases and J lost 7 bases. From germline, CDR1 is SGHNT and CDR2 YYREEE (reference sequence). CDR3 protein: CASSAPRQGLGRGNEQFF. The CDR3 nucleotides are TGTGCCAGCAGCGCACCTAGACAGGGGCTGGGACGAGGGAATGAGCAGTTCTTC. The full variable domain, its missing parts supplied by reference TRBV5-4 and TRBJ2-1, is ETGVTQSPTHLIKTRGQQVTLRCSSQSGHNTVSWYQQALGQGPQFIFQYYREEENGRGNFPPRFSGLQFPNYSSELNVNALELDDSALYLCASSAPRQGLGRGNEQFFGPGTRLTVL.

Ten or more counts support this clonotype. This chain connects TRBV14 to TRBJ2-2; D unclear. The CDR3 has 14 residues. The V end lost 1 base, the J end lost 5 bases, and 8 bases lay between the germline ends. The germline V gene encodes CDR1 SGHDN and CDR2 FVKESK. The CDR3 nucleotides read TGTGCCAGCAGCCAAGTTTCCGTGACCGGGGAGCTGTTTTTT. Translating it yields CASSQVSVTGELFF.

V usage is TRBV3-1 and J usage is TRBJ2-7; no definite D call. Trimming removed 1 base from V and 7 bases from J, with 11 bases in between. Germline V gene sequence: CDR1 LGHDT, CDR2 YNNKEL (reference sequence). The CDR3 runs 13 residues. The CDR3 DNA follows: TGTGCCAGCAGCCAAGGGAGCCCGGTGGAGCAGTACTTC. Translated: CASSQGSPVEQYF.

The V and J genes are TRBV11-2 and TRBJ1-1, with 7 bases identical to TRBD1. The CDR3 extends over 13 amino acids. With V trimmed by 4 bases and J by 14 bases, 13 bases remained unmatched. Germline CDR1 reads SGHAT; CDR2 reads FQNNGV. CDR3 coding DNA: TGTGCCAGCAGCTCCAGGGGGAATACGGAAGGGTTCTTT. This gives the protein CASSSRGNTEGFF.

This clonotype was detected only a few times. This rearrangement joins TRBV18 to TRBJ2-2; D might be TRBD2 (5 bases). Germline assignment: CDR1 KGHSH and CDR2 LQKENI. This CDR3 is built from 14 residues. Trimming removed 6 bases from V and 3 bases from J, with 11 bases in between. In DNA, the CDR3 is TGTGCCAGCTCGACCGGGATGGACACCGGGGAGCTGTTTTTT. Its protein is CASSTGMDTGELFF.

This clonotype was seen ten or more times. The chain recombines TRBV6-5 with TRBJ2-1; D is undetermined. The CDR3 is made up of 12 amino acids. The germline V gene has CDR1 MNHEY and CDR2 SVGAGI. Trimming shortened V by 4 bases and J by 8 bases, and 9 bases separated the two germline ends. CDR3 region: CASSSMGYEQFF. CDR3 nucleotide sequence: TGTGCCAGCAGTTCAATGGGATATGAGCAGTTCTTC.

There are many counts of this clonotype. The J gene is TRBJ1-2, the V gene TRBV7-3; 9 positions agree with TRBD1. Germline V gene data show CDR1 as SGHTA and CDR2 as FQGTGA. CDR3 length equals 16 residues. J lost 7 bases, V lost 2 bases, and 11 bases had no gene match. The CDR3 DNA reads TGTGCCAGCAGCTTAGCCGCGCCGGGACAGGGAGGTGGCTACACCTTC. Translating it yields CASSLAAPGQGGGYTF.

This rearrangement joins TRBV2 to TRBJ2-7, with 7 bases matching TRBD1. The V gene end was trimmed by 0 bases and the J gene end by 0 bases; junction bases not matched to a gene: 5. This CDR3 contains 16 residues. Germline V gene data show CDR1 as SNHLY and CDR2 as FYNNEI. The CDR3 DNA is TGTGCCAGCAGTGAAGCGGTCAGGGGGACCTCCTACGAGCAGTACTTC. Translated, it gives CASSEAVRGTSYEQYF.

In its sample, this clonotype was seen a few times. V usage is TRBV3-1 and J usage is TRBJ2-1; TRBD1 is a possible D gene (5 bases). The CDR3 consists of 16 residues. In germline, CDR1 is LGHDT, CDR2 YNNKEL (reference sequence). V dropped 1 base and J dropped 4 bases, with 14 bases sitting between them. The DNA of the CDR3 is TGTGCCAGCAGCCAAGGACAGATGGGCTATTACAATGAGCAGTTCTTC. Its protein is CASSQGQMGYYNEQFF.

The chain joins TRBV5-4 to TRBJ2-3; 12 bases are a match to TRBD2. CDR3 length: 16 amino acids. After removal of 4 bases from V and 7 bases from J, the junction contained 10 bases not matched to a gene. Germline V CDR1 and CDR2: SGHNT, YYREEE (reference sequence). The CDR3 here is CASSLTSGGPGNTQYF. DNA for the CDR3: TGTGCCAGCAGCCTCACTAGCGGGGGGCCGGGAAATACGCAGTATTTT.

A few counts support this clonotype. The CDR3 bases are TGTGCCAGCAGTTTAGCAGCTTATGACATTCAGTACTTC. This translates into CASSLAAYDIQYF. This chain joins TRBV12-3 or TRBV12-4 and TRBJ2-4; the D is unclear. The germline V and J ends were trimmed by 0 bases and 8 bases, with 8 bases remaining between them. This CDR3 region has 13 residues.

This clonotype has a single count. The rearrangement uses TRBV7-9 and TRBJ1-2, with D unresolved. Trimming left V 5 bases short and J 3 bases short, with 13 bases between. CDR1 and CDR2 (germline): SEHNR, FQNEAQ (reference sequence). The CDR3 runs to 14 residues. CDR3 nucleotides: TGTGCCAGCAGCCCCCTCCCCCTCTACTATGGCTACACCTTC. Its protein product is CASSPLPLYYGYTF.

A few counts support this clonotype. The rearrangement joins TRBV20-1 to TRBJ2-7; TRBD2 might be the D (6 bases). The V and J ends lost 3 bases and 3 bases respectively, with 6 bases between them. Germline CDR1 reads DFQATT; CDR2 reads SNEGSKA (reference sequence). The CDR3 is 11 residues long. This CDR3 is CSARTSYEQYF. Written as DNA, the CDR3 is TGCAGTGCTAGGACTAGCTACGAGCAGTACTTC.

The genes are TRBV29-1 and TRBJ2-5, with a tentative D call TRBD2 (5 bases). The CDR3 is 14 residues long. V was shortened by 4 bases and J by 5 bases, with 17 bases between the two germline ends. In germline, CDR1 is SQVTM, CDR2 ANQGSEA. CDR3 in amino acids: CSVVRPASGETQYF. CDR3 bases: TGCAGCGTTGTTCGGCCAGCGTCGGGGGAGACCCAGTACTTC.

This chain connects TRBV2 to TRBJ1-5; D perhaps matches TRBD1 (6 bases). This CDR3 contains 15 residues. V was clipped by 6 bases and J by 0 bases, with 12 bases between them. Looked up from germline, CDR1 is SNHLY and CDR2 is FYNNEI. CDR3 loop: CASRAGAGSNQPQHF. DNA for the CDR3: TGTGCCAGCAGAGCAGGGGCGGGTAGCAATCAGCCCCAGCATTTT.

The chain uses TRBV30 and TRBJ2-7; D ambiguous. This CDR3 region has 12 residues. Trimming removed 2 bases at V and 2 bases at J, with 7 bases between. Germline-derived CDR1 and CDR2 are GTSNPN and SVGIG (reference sequence). CDR3 residues: CAWSPGTYEQYF. The CDR3 DNA follows: TGTGCCTGGAGTCCGGGCACCTACGAGCAGTACTTC.